These 29 T cell receptor beta chains were all obtained from the same sample, sequenced in a study of T-cell memory formation after mild COVID-19. TCRdb passed the 5' RACE reads through MiXCR, listing each CDR3 protein once. The table records approximately 210,000 distinct CDR3 sequences, more than 9% of them present only once. Sequencing used PBMCs or a T cell subset sorted from them (not recorded which). These receptors were collected from a man younger than 35 who had mild COVID-19 (a few samples of this study predate the infection). Cell type and time point are not known.

The table lists this clonotype with a few counts. V gene TRBV7-2 combines with J gene TRBJ2-3, with D perhaps matching TRBD2 (5 bases). Germline CDR1 is SGHTA and CDR2 is FQGNSA. The CDR3 sequence is 14 residues long. V lost 4 bases to trimming and J lost 1 base, with 9 bases between them. CDR3 protein: CASSSGYGTDTQYF. CDR3 DNA sequence: TGTGCCAGCAGCTCGGGGTATGGCACAGATACGCAGTATTTT.

The chain carries TRBV5-6 and TRBJ2-3; D might be TRBD1 (5 bases). V was clipped by 2 bases and J by 4 bases, with 11 bases between them. Germline lookup yields CDR1 SGHDT and CDR2 YYEEEE. The CDR3 is 14 amino acids. CDR3 DNA: TGTGCCAGCAGCTTTTCAGGGTCGGCAGATACGCAGTATTTT. Translation: CASSFSGSADTQYF.

A few counts support this clonotype. J is TRBJ1-3 and V is TRBV4-1; no clear D. CDR1 and CDR2 (germline): MGHRA, YSYEKL. Deletions cut 1 base from V and 8 bases from J, with 6 bases between. There are 12 residues in the CDR3. In DNA, the CDR3 is TGCGCCAGCAGCCAAGTTATGGACACCATATATTTT. Residues: CASSQVMDTIYF.

This clonotype was seen more than once but under ten times. The chain employs TRBV29-1 and TRBJ2-4, with 9 positions matching TRBD1. After removal of 7 bases from V and 1 base from J, the junction contained 2 bases not matched to a gene. CDR1 is SQVTM and CDR2 is ANQGSEA in the germline V gene. The CDR3 is made up of 13 amino acids. The CDR3 nucleotides read TGCAGCGGCGGACAGGGGGCCAAAAACATTCAGTACTTC. Protein: CSGGQGAKNIQYF.

This clonotype has a count of ten or more. J is TRBJ2-7 and V is TRBV5-1, with D tentatively TRBD1 (5 bases). Between the trimmed V and J ends, which lost 4 bases and 4 bases, there was a span of 12 bases. The CDR3 is 13 amino acids. Germline CDR1 and CDR2: SGHRS and YFSETQ. Here the CDR3 reads CASSSQGSYEQYF. The CDR3 nucleotides are TGCGCCAGCAGCAGCCAGGGTTCTTACGAGCAGTACTTC.

CDR3 residues: CSAGQDYGYTF. The DNA for the CDR3 is TGCAGTGCTGGACAGGACTATGGCTACACCTTC. The chain couples TRBV20-1 to TRBJ1-2; TRBD1 matches 7 bases. Germline V gene lookup returns CDR1 DFQATT and CDR2 SNEGSKA (reference sequence). V was clipped by 5 bases and J by 3 bases; unmatched bases: 0. The CDR3 totals 11 residues.

This clonotype was picked up many times. This chain joins TRBV29-1 and TRBJ2-5, with D hard to call. Trimming took 3 bases from V and 5 from J, leaving 13 bases between them. Per the germline V gene, CDR1 is SQVTM and CDR2 is ANQGSEA. This CDR3 has 13 residues. In DNA form, the CDR3 reads TGCAGCGTTGATTTTCCAGCAGGCGAGACCCAGTACTTC. It encodes CSVDFPAGETQYF. The complete variable domain, with remaining parts taken from reference TRBV29-1 and TRBJ2-5, reads SAVISQKPSRDICQRGTSLTIQCQVDSQVTMMFWYRQQPGQSLTLIATANQGSEATYESGFVIDKFPISRPNLTFSTLTVSNMSPEDSSIYLCSVDFPAGETQYFGPGTRLLVL.

This sequence joins TRBV7-2 and TRBJ2-7; TRBD1 matches 7 bases. The CDR3 contains 14 residues. CDR1 is SGHTA and CDR2 is FQGNSA in the germline V gene. The J segment lost 6 bases and the V segment lost 4 bases, leaving 9 bases of the junction unmatched. CDR3 amino acids: CASSSYRGSGEQYV. The CDR3 nucleotides read TGTGCCAGCAGCTCTTACAGGGGATCGGGCGAGCAGTACGTC.

This clonotype was seen a handful of times. V is TRBV12-3 or TRBV12-4 and J is TRBJ1-5; D is undetermined. V was cut by 8 bases and J by 3 bases, with 8 bases left in between. There are 12 residues in the CDR3. For the CDR3, the DNA is TGTGCCAGCGCGCGGGCCAATCAGCCCCAGCATTTT. Amino acid sequence: CASARANQPQHF.

The genes are TRBV2 and TRBJ1-4; D is ambiguous. CDR3 length: 15 amino acids. CDR1 SNHLY and CDR2 FYNNEI come from the germline V gene. V was cut by 6 bases and J by 7 bases, with 18 bases left in between. CDR3 in amino acids: CASRDLYGFGEKLFF. In DNA form, the CDR3 reads TGTGCCAGCAGGGATCTCTACGGTTTCGGTGAAAAACTGTTTTTT.

This chain links TRBV6-1 with TRBJ2-4, with D perhaps matching TRBD2 (5 bases). Trimming left V 6 bases short and J 9 bases short, with 21 bases between. Per the germline V gene, CDR1 is MNHNS and CDR2 is SASEGT. The CDR3 loop spans 15 amino acids. This chain's CDR3 is CASRTQWRGIGIQYF. The CDR3 DNA reads as TGTGCCAGCAGGACCCAATGGAGAGGGATAGGCATTCAGTACTTC.

The V gene is TRBV12-3 or TRBV12-4, the J gene TRBJ1-5; 8 bases map to TRBD1. The V and J ends lost 0 bases and 2 bases, in that order; junction bases with no gene match: 9. The CDR3 is 18 amino acids. CDR3 sequence: CASSLAARDRSRNQPQHF. In DNA form, the CDR3 reads TGTGCCAGCAGTTTAGCTGCCCGGGACAGGAGTCGCAATCAGCCCCAGCATTTT.

This clonotype has a count of ten or more. The chain joins TRBV12-3 or TRBV12-4 to TRBJ2-7; TRBD2 matches 11 bases. The V and J ends lost 6 bases and 3 bases, in that order; junction bases with no gene match: 10. The CDR3 loop spans 16 amino acids. CDR3 bases: TGTGCCAGCAGCCCCCGGAGGGGGACTAGCGGCTACGAGCAGTACTTC. Translating it yields CASSPRRGTSGYEQYF.

This clonotype was seen many times. The chain is built from TRBV7-9 and TRBJ2-7, with TRBD1 as a possible D gene (5 bases). V was cut by 4 bases and J by 3 bases, with 7 bases left in between. The CDR3 is 12 residues long. Germline CDR1 is SEHNR and CDR2 is FQNEAQ (reference sequence). Written as DNA, the CDR3 is TGTGCCAGCAGCTCCCAGGGCTACGAGCAGTACGTC. It encodes CASSSQGYEQYV.

This clonotype was seen more than once but under ten times. The gene calls are TRBV5-4 and TRBJ2-5, with D hard to call. The V and J ends lost 1 base and 1 base respectively, with 8 bases between them. Germline V gives CDR1 SGHNT, CDR2 YYREEE (reference sequence). The CDR3 sequence is 14 residues long. For the CDR3, the DNA is TGTGCCAGCAGCTTGTGGCTCCTCCAAGAGACCCAGTACTTC. It translates to CASSLWLLQETQYF. The full variable domain, in which reference TRBV5-4 and TRBJ2-5 provide the parts outside the CDR3, is ETGVTQSPTHLIKTRGQQVTLRCSSQSGHNTVSWYQQALGQGPQFIFQYYREEENGRGNFPPRFSGLQFPNYSSELNVNALELDDSALYLCASSLWLLQETQYFGPGTRLLVL.

This clonotype was detected a few times. The rearrangement links TRBV2 to TRBJ2-7; 13 positions match TRBD2. The CDR3 is made up of 17 amino acids. Trimming removed 5 bases from V and 0 bases from J; junction bases left unmatched: 7. Germline V lookup: CDR1 SNHLY, CDR2 FYNNEI. The CDR3 reads CASSLGLAGLSSYEQYV. The CDR3 DNA sequence: TGTGCCAGCAGTTTGGGACTAGCGGGATTGAGCTCCTACGAGCAGTACGTC.

The gene calls are TRBV6-2 or TRBV6-3 and TRBJ1-5; D might be TRBD1 (5 bases). Germline loops: CDR1 MNHEY, CDR2 SVGEGT. The CDR3 length is 15 residues. V dropped 0 bases and J dropped 7 bases, with 13 bases sitting between them. The DNA for the CDR3 is TGTGCCAGCAGTTACTCCATGGGGGTAGGCCAGCCCCAGCATTTT. Its protein is CASSYSMGVGQPQHF.

This clonotype was found a few times. The genes are TRBV6-6 and TRBJ1-1; D gene unclear. CDR3 size: 13 residues. V lost 5 bases and J 5 bases, leaving 12 bases between the germline ends. Germline values: CDR1 MNHNY, CDR2 SVGAGI (reference sequence). CDR3 residues: CASSDQVATEAFF. CDR3 in DNA: TGTGCCAGCAGTGATCAGGTAGCAACTGAAGCTTTCTTT.

This clonotype appeared a few times. The chain combines TRBV5-6 with TRBJ2-1; D might be TRBD1 or TRBD2, each matching 7 bases. This CDR3 has 13 residues. Trimming took off 3 bases at V and 7 bases at J, with 11 bases between the two ends. The germline V gene encodes CDR1 SGHDT and CDR2 YYEEEE. In DNA, the CDR3 is TGTGCCAGCAGCTCCAGGGGGGGAAATGAGCAGTTCTTC. Translated: CASSSRGGNEQFF.

This clonotype showed up many times. The chain links TRBV24-1 to TRBJ2-1; possible D gene TRBD1, 7 bases. This CDR3 is 15 amino acids long. Trimming removed 8 bases at V and 2 bases at J, with 15 bases between. In germline, CDR1 is KGHDR, CDR2 SFDVKD. The CDR3 nucleotides are TGTGCCACCACGGCAGGGGGGCGGCCCTACAATGAGCAGTTCTTC. Translated, it gives CATTAGGRPYNEQFF.

CDR3 loop: CASSLDPPLAYGIQETQYF. The CDR3 bases are TGTGCCAGCAGCTTAGATCCACCCCTGGCATATGGAATCCAAGAGACCCAGTACTTC. This chain joins TRBV11-2 and TRBJ2-5; D gene ambiguous. The CDR3 sequence is 19 residues long. The V and J ends lost 0 bases and 1 base respectively, with 21 bases between them. The V gene's germline CDR1 is SGHAT and CDR2 FQNNGV.

There are a few counts of this clonotype. This chain links TRBV5-1 with TRBJ2-1, with D unclear. The CDR3 contains 17 residues. Germline V gene data show CDR1 as SGHRS and CDR2 as YFSETQ. V lost 4 bases to trimming and J lost 7 bases, with 24 bases between them. The CDR3 DNA sequence: TGCGCCAGCAGCCCGCGCGGTAATACGGTGAAGCCGAATGAGCAGTTCTTC. Its translation: CASSPRGNTVKPNEQFF. The whole variable domain, filled in from reference TRBV5-1 and TRBJ2-1, reads KAGVTQTPRYLIKTRGQQVTLSCSPISGHRSVSWYQQTPGQGLQFLFEYFSETQRNKGNFPGRFSGRQFSNSRSEMNVSTLELGDSALYLCASSPRGNTVKPNEQFFGPGTRLTVL.

This clonotype was observed a handful of times. The rearrangement uses TRBV7-2 and TRBJ2-7; TRBD1 is a possible D gene (6 bases). The CDR3 loop spans 13 amino acids. The germline V gene has CDR1 SGHTA and CDR2 FQGNSA. The V end was cut by 5 bases, the J end by 4 bases, with 12 bases between. In DNA, the CDR3 is TGTGCCAGCAGCGCACAGGGTGGGTACGAGCAGTACGTC. Its translation: CASSAQGGYEQYV.

This clonotype came up a few times. The rearrangement links TRBV27 to TRBJ1-1; D remains ambiguous. CDR1 and CDR2 from the germline V gene are MNHEY and SMNVEV (reference sequence). The V end lost 4 bases, the J end lost 5 bases, and 8 bases lay between the germline ends. The CDR3 has 12 residues. The CDR3 nucleotides read TGTGCCAGCAGTTCGTGGGGTACTGAAGCTTTCTTT. Encoded protein: CASSSWGTEAFF.

The CDR3 reads CASSFGAGTGDEQYF. In DNA, the CDR3 is TGCGCCAGCAGCTTTGGGGCCGGGACAGGGGACGAGCAGTACTTC. The chain has TRBV5-1 and TRBJ2-7; 10 bases agree with TRBD1. Per germline, CDR1 SGHRS and CDR2 YFSETQ. The CDR3 sequence is 15 residues long. Trimming removed 2 bases from V and 5 bases from J; junction bases left unmatched: 7.

Ten or more counts support this clonotype. The J gene is TRBJ2-4, the V gene TRBV15; D call uncertain. Germline assignment: CDR1 LNHNV and CDR2 YYDKDF (reference sequence). The CDR3 has 13 residues. The V end was cut by 0 bases, the J end by 8 bases, with 8 bases between. CDR3 protein: CATSRDFTDIQYF. CDR3 nucleotide sequence: TGTGCCACCAGCAGAGATTTTACGGACATTCAGTACTTC. Based on the CDR3 plus reference TRBV15 and TRBJ2-4, the full variable domain is DAMVIQNPRYQVTQFGKPVTLSCSQTLNHNVMYWYQQKSSQAPKLLFHYYDKDFNNEADTPDNFQSRRPNTSFCFLDIRSPGLGDTAMYLCATSRDFTDIQYFGAGTRLSVL.

The gene calls are TRBV4-1 and TRBJ2-3, with D hard to call. This CDR3 spans 15 amino acids. The V end was cut by 2 bases, the J end by 1 base, with 10 bases between. CDR1 MGHRA and CDR2 YSYEKL come from the germline V gene. The CDR3 nucleotides are TGCGCCAGCAGCCAATTGGTGGCAGGCACAGATACGCAGTATTTT. This encodes CASSQLVAGTDTQYF.

This clonotype was seen a few times. Written as DNA, the CDR3 is TGTGCCAGCAGTCCCAGGATCACATATGGCTACACCTTC. It encodes CASSPRITYGYTF. This chain joins TRBV27 and TRBJ1-2, with unresolved D. There are 13 residues in the CDR3. Germline V gene data show CDR1 as MNHEY and CDR2 as SMNVEV (reference sequence). V lost 5 bases and J 5 bases, leaving 12 bases between the germline ends.

This clonotype has a handful of counts. The gene calls are TRBV20-1 and TRBJ2-1; 7 nucleotides match TRBD2. Losses at the gene ends were 0 bases for V and 2 bases for J; bases not matched to a gene: 4. The CDR3 covers 15 residues. The germline CDR1 and CDR2 sequences are DFQATT and SNEGSKA (reference sequence). Written as DNA, the CDR3 is TGCAGTGCTAGAGATCCGGCGGGGGCCTACAATGAGCAGTTCTTC. Translating it yields CSARDPAGAYNEQFF.